This TCR beta chain was recorded in a study of T cell repertoires in cytomegalovirus infection. Whole-study context: Well-studied HLA-B-restricted epitopes and recently identified HLA-C-restricted epitopes of CMV were both used in the study. Public TCR beta signatures marked donors with CMV infection and the matching HLA.

This clonotype was counted only a few times. Its antigen is currently unknown. TCRdb processed the reads anew with MiXCR; each CDR3 protein has one entry. The sample carries roughly 69,000 distinct CDR3 sequences, around 20% recorded once. General observations from the study: It was HLA-C-restricted CMV-specific TCR beta clonotypes that dominated the response ex vivo. The cumulative frequency of public TCR beta families identified carriers of CMV plus the relevant HLA.

The CDR3 loop spans 14 amino acids. CDR1 is ENHRY, CDR2 SYGVKD, per germline. V was pared by 5 bases and J by 1 base, with 9 bases between. The source material was CD8+ T cells from cultured PBMCs, sampled from culture after CMV antigen stimulation. This clonotype originated in a human donor in good health (CMV status not recorded). Some clones in this sample may be carry-over from other donors' samples. The V call is TRBV10-3, the J call TRBJ2-1; D might be TRBD2 (5 bases). CDR3 loop: CAISTAESYNEQFF. The CDR3 DNA reads as TGTGCCATCAGTACAGCGGAATCCTACAATGAGCAGTTCTTC.